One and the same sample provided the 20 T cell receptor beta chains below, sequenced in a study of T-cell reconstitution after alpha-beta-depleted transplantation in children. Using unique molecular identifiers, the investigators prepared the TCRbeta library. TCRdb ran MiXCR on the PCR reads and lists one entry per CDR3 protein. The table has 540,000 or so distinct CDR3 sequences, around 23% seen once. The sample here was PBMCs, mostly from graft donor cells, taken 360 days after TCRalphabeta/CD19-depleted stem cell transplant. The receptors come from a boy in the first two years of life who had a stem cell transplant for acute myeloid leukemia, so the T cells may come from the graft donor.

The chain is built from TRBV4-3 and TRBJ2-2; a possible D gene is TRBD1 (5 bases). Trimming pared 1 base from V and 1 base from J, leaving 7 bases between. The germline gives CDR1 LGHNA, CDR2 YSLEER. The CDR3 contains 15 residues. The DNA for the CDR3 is TGCGCCAGCAGCCAAGCAGGGTGGAACACCGGGGAGCTGTTTTTT. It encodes CASSQAGWNTGELFF.

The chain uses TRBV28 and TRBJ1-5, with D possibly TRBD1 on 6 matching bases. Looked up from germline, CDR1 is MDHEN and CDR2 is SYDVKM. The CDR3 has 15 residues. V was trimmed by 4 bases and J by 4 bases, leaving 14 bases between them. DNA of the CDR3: TGTGCCAGCAGTTCAACGGACAGAGGTAATCAGCCCCAGCATTTT. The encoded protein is CASSSTDRGNQPQHF.

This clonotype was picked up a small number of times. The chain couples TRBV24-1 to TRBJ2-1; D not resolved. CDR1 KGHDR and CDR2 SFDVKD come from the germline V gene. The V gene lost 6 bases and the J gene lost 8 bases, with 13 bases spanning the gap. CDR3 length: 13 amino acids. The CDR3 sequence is CATSLGGVDEQFF. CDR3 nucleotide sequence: TGTGCCACCAGTCTGGGTGGGGTGGATGAGCAGTTCTTC.

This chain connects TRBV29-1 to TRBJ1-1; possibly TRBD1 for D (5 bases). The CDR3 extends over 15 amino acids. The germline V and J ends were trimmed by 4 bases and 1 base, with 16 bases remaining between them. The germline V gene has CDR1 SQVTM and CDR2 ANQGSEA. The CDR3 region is CSVVLPGRRNTEAFF. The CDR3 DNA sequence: TGCAGCGTTGTACTCCCGGGACGGAGGAACACTGAAGCTTTCTTT.

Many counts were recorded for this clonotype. CDR3 bases: TGTGCCAGCAGCCCACAGACAGGGGCAAGCTCCTACAATGAGCAGTTCTTC. Its translation: CASSPQTGASSYNEQFF. This rearrangement joins TRBV28 to TRBJ2-1; 8 bases match TRBD1. The CDR3 runs to 17 residues. Trimming cost V 6 bases and J 0 bases; bases outside gene matches: 10. Germline CDR1 reads MDHEN; CDR2 reads SYDVKM.

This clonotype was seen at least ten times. CDR3 in amino acids: CSVASGQSSYEQYF. The CDR3 DNA is TGCAGCGTTGCCTCCGGTCAAAGCTCCTACGAGCAGTACTTC. The rearrangement uses TRBV29-1 and TRBJ2-7, with unresolved D. The V end lost 4 bases, the J end lost 0 bases, and 13 bases lay between the germline ends. The V gene's germline CDR1 is SQVTM and CDR2 ANQGSEA. The CDR3 spans 14 residues.

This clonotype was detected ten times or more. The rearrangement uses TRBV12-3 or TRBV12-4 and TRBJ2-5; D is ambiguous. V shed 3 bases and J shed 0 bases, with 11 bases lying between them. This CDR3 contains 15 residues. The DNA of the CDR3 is TGTGCCAGCAGTTTTATGGATGTGTACCAAGAGACCCAGTACTTC. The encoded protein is CASSFMDVYQETQYF.

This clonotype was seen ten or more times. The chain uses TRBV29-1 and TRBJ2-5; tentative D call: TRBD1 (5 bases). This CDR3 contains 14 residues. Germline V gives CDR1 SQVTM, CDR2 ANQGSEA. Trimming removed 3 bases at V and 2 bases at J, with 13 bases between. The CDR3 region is CSVDLDRRQETQYF. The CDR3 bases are TGCAGCGTTGATCTAGACAGAAGACAAGAGACCCAGTACTTC.

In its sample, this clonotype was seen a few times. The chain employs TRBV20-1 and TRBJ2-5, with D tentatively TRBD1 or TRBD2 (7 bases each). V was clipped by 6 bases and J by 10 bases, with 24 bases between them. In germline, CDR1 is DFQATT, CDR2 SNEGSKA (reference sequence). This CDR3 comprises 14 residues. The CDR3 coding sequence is TGCAGTGCCGGAATTCCTAGGGGGCCGGGGGGCCAGTACTTC. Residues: CSAGIPRGPGGQYF.

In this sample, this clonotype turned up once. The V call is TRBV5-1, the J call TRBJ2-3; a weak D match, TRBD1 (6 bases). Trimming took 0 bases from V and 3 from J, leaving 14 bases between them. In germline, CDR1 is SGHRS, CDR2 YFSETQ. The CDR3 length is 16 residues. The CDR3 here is CASSLEVGAPTDTQYF. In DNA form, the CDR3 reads TGCGCCAGCAGCTTGGAGGTGGGGGCGCCGACAGATACGCAGTATTTT. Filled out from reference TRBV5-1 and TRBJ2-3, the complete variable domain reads KAGVTQTPRYLIKTRGQQVTLSCSPISGHRSVSWYQQTPGQGLQFLFEYFSETQRNKGNFPGRFSGRQFSNSRSEMNVSTLELGDSALYLCASSLEVGAPTDTQYFGPGTRLTVL.

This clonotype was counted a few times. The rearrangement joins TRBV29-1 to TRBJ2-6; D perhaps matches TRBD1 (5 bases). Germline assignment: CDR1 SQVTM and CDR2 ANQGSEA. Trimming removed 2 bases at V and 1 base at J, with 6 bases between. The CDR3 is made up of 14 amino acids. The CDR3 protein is CSVEQGSGANVLTF. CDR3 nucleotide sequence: TGCAGCGTTGAACAGGGTTCTGGGGCCAACGTCCTGACTTTC.

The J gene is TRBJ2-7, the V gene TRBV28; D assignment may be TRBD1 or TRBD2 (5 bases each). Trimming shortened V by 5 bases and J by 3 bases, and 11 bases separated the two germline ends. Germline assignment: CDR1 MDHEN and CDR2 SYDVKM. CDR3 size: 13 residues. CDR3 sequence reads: CASSTGRHYEQYV. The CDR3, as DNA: TGTGCCAGCAGTACGGGACGGCACTACGAGCAGTACGTC.

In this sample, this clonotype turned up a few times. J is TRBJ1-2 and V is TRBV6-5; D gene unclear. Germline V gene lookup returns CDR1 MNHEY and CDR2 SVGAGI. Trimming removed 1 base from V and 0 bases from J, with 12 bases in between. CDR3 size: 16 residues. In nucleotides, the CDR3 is TGTGCCAGCAGTTACTTGGCAGGTGGAACTAACTATGGCTACACCTTC. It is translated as CASSYLAGGTNYGYTF.

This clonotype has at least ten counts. The CDR3 protein is CASSPTGLPYNEQFF. The CDR3 DNA reads as TGTGCCAGCAGCCCTACAGGGCTACCCTACAATGAGCAGTTCTTC. J is TRBJ2-1 and V is TRBV7-9; possibly TRBD1 for D (6 bases). This CDR3 has 15 residues. V was cut by 5 bases and J by 2 bases, with 13 bases left in between. Germline lookup yields CDR1 SEHNR and CDR2 FQNEAQ (reference sequence).

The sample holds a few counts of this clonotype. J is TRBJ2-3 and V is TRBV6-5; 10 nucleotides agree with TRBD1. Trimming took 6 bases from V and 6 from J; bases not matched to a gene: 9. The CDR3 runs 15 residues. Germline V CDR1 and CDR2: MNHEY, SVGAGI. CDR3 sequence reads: CASSYPGQGRDTQYF. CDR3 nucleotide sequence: TGTGCCAGCAGCTATCCGGGACAGGGGCGCGATACGCAGTATTTT.

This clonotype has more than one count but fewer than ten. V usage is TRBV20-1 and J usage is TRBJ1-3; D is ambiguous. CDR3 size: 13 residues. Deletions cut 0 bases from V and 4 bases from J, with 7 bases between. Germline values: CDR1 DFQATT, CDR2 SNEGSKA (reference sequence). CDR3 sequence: CSARDWEGNTIYF. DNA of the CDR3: TGCAGTGCTAGAGACTGGGAAGGAAACACCATATATTTT.

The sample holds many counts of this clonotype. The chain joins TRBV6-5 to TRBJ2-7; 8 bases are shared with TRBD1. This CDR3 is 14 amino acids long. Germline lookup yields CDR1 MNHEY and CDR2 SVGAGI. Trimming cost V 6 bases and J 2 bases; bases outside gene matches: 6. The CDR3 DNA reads TGTGCCAGCAGCCTGGGACAGGATACCTACGAGCAGTACTTC. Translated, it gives CASSLGQDTYEQYF.

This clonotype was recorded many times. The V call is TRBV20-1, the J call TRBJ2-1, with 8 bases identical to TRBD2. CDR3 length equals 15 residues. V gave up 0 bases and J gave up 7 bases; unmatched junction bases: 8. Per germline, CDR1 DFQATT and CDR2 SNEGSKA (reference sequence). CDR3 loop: CSARDYGGARNEQFF. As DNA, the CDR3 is TGCAGTGCTAGAGATTACGGGGGGGCCAGGAATGAGCAGTTCTTC.

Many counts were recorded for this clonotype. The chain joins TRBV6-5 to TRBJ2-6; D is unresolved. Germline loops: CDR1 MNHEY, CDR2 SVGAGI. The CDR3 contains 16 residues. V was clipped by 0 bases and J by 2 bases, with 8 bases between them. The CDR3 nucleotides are TGTGCCAGCAGTTACTCTTTCCAGACTGGGGCCAACGTCCTGACTTTC. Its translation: CASSYSFQTGANVLTF.

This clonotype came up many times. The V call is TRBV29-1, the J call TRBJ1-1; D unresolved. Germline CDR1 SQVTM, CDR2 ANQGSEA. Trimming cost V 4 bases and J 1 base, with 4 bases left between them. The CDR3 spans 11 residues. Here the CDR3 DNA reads TGCAGCGTTGCGACGAACACTGAAGCTTTCTTT. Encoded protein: CSVATNTEAFF.